A single sample is the source of the 22 T cell receptor beta chains below, sequenced in a study of a mutant IDH1 vaccine in newly diagnosed glioma. Profiled with immunoSEQ multiplex PCR; TCRdb holds only in-frame clones, not every one. The sample lists roughly 86,000 clones; 80% were seen once. The time point denotes: baseline, week 1 (first vaccination visit). The sample's treatment: pre-vaccination baseline after standard-of-care therapy. This sample comprised PBMCs, obtained from a glioma patient treated with radiotherapy, temozolomide or both. The receptors derive from a man aged 35 to 55 with glioma.

The chain combines TRBV5-6 with TRBJ1-4, with 7 bases aligning to TRBD1. V trimming: 4 bases; J trimming: 8 bases; junction bases outside the gene matches: 8. CDR1 and CDR2 (germline): SGHDT, YYEEEE. CDR3 length: 14 residues. The CDR3 region is CASSRDSNYEKLFF. The DNA of the CDR3 is TGTGCCAGCAGCCGGGACAGCAACTACGAAAAACTGTTTTTT.

CDR3 sequence reads: CASSQDRGGREKLFF. DNA of the CDR3: TGCGCCAGCAGCCAAGATCGGGGGGGTCGGGAAAAACTGTTTTTT. This sequence joins TRBV4-3 and TRBJ1-4; weak D call: TRBD1 (5 bases). V was cut by 0 bases and J by 8 bases, with 13 bases left in between. Germline V CDR1 and CDR2: LGHNA, YSLEER. CDR3 length equals 15 residues.

The chain joins TRBV30 to TRBJ2-7; D is possibly TRBD2 (6 bases). Germline CDR1 reads GTSNPN; CDR2 reads SVGIG (reference sequence). Between the trimmed V and J ends, which lost 5 bases and 4 bases, there was a span of 12 bases. The CDR3 covers 12 residues. The CDR3 bases are TGTGCCTGGGAACATGGGGGGTACGAGCAGTACTTC. This sequence encodes CAWEHGGYEQYF.

This chain's CDR3 is CASSLGGTSYNEQFF. The CDR3 DNA reads as TGTGCCAGCAGCTTAGGCGGGACTTCCTACAATGAGCAGTTCTTC. The chain uses TRBV7-3 and TRBJ2-1, with D tentatively TRBD2 (6 bases). This CDR3 spans 15 amino acids. Germline CDR1 SGHTA, CDR2 FQGTGA. V gave up 2 bases and J gave up 1 base, with 9 bases separating them. Filled out from reference TRBV7-3 and TRBJ2-1, the complete variable domain reads GAGVSQTPSNKVTEKGKYVELRCDPISGHTALYWYRQSLGQGPEFLIYFQGTGAADDSGLPNDRFFAVRPEGSVSTLKIQRTERGDSAVYLCASSLGGTSYNEQFFGPGTRLTVL.

The chain is built from TRBV28 and TRBJ2-1; 7 nucleotides match TRBD1. The trim removed 6 bases at V and 14 bases at J, leaving 10 bases unmatched. Germline V gives CDR1 MDHEN, CDR2 SYDVKM. This CDR3 spans 12 amino acids. CDR3 sequence reads: CASSSRTGLEFF. In DNA, the CDR3 is TGTGCCAGCAGCTCCCGGACAGGATTAGAGTTCTTC.

This clone was seen once. The chain links TRBV6-6 to TRBJ2-7; D ambiguous. Germline V CDR1 and CDR2: MNHNY, SVGAGI (reference sequence). This CDR3 is 15 amino acids long. With 2 bases removed from V and 3 bases from J, the gap between germline ends came to 14 bases. The CDR3 nucleotides are TGTGCCAGCAGTTACCCCACCGGGTCTGTCTACGAGCAGTACTTC. Its protein product is CASSYPTGSVYEQYF.

The chain links TRBV7-2 to TRBJ2-1, with D perhaps matching TRBD2 (6 bases). The CDR3 has 15 residues. Trimming took off 5 bases at V and 2 bases at J, with 13 bases between the two ends. The germline CDR1 and CDR2 sequences are SGHTA and FQGNSA. Here the CDR3 reads CASSAGNGPYNEQFF. In nucleotides, the CDR3 is TGTGCCAGCAGCGCGGGGAATGGGCCCTACAATGAGCAGTTCTTC. The entire variable domain, with the rest obtained from reference TRBV7-2 and TRBJ2-1, is as follows: GAGVSQSPSNKVTEKGKDVELRCDPISGHTALYWYRQSLGQGLEFLIYFQGNSAPDKSGLPSDRFSAERTGGSVSTLTIQRTQQEDSAVYLCASSAGNGPYNEQFFGPGTRLTVL.

This clone was counted only a few times. At one end, the junction sequence differs from germline, possibly due to a read error. The gene calls are TRBV30 and TRBJ2-5, with a weak D call TRBD1 (6 bases). Germline-derived CDR1 and CDR2 are GTSNPN and SVGIG (reference sequence). This CDR3 contains 13 residues. This CDR3 reads CACTTQTGTKEHF. In DNA, the CDR3 is TGTGCCTGCACCACACAAACCGGGACAAAGGAACACTTC. Drawing the rest from reference TRBV30 and TRBJ2-5, the complete variable domain is SQTIHQWPATLVQPVGSPLSLECTVEGTSNPNLYWYRQAAGRGLQLLFYSVGIGQISSEVPQNLSASRPQDRQFILSSKKLLLSDSGFYLCACTTQTGTKEHFGPGTRLLVL.

The rearrangement uses TRBV4-1 and TRBJ1-5; 9 bases are shared with TRBD1. V lost 4 bases to trimming and J lost 6 bases; unmatched junction nucleotides: 7. Per germline, CDR1 MGHRA and CDR2 YSYEKL. CDR3 length: 15 amino acids. CDR3: CASSRLGTGTQPQHF. CDR3 DNA: TGCGCCAGCAGCCGCTTAGGGACAGGGACTCAGCCCCAGCATTTT.

V is TRBV28 and J is TRBJ2-3; TRBD1 agrees at 11 bases. Trimming cost V 3 bases and J 4 bases; bases outside gene matches: 3. From germline, CDR1 is MDHEN and CDR2 SYDVKM. This CDR3 spans 15 amino acids. The CDR3 bases are TGTGCCAGCAGTTTGAGGGGACAGGGGGCAGATACGCAGTATTTT. Translating it yields CASSLRGQGADTQYF.

There are a few counts of this clone. The V and J genes are TRBV7-9 and TRBJ1-5; no firm D call. Germline CDR1 reads SEHNR; CDR2 reads FQNEAQ (reference sequence). The CDR3 sequence is 12 residues long. The V end was cut by 5 bases, the J end by 10 bases, with 12 bases between. For the CDR3, the DNA is TGTGCCAGCAGCAACAGTGAGGGACCCCAGCATTTT. It specifies CASSNSEGPQHF.

V usage is TRBV15 and J usage is TRBJ2-5; TRBD1 aligns across 11 bases. The CDR3 covers 15 residues. Germline V CDR1 and CDR2: LNHNV, YYDKDF (reference sequence). The V and J ends lost 8 bases and 2 bases, in that order; junction bases with no gene match: 7. CDR3 sequence: CATEAGTGGQETQYF. The CDR3 nucleotides are TGTGCCACCGAAGCCGGGACAGGGGGTCAAGAGACCCAGTACTTC.

V and J are TRBV5-5 and TRBJ2-7, with TRBD1 matching 7 bases. This CDR3 has 15 residues. The germline V gene has CDR1 SGHKS and CDR2 YYEKEE (reference sequence). With V trimmed by 0 bases and J by 1 base, 4 bases remained unmatched. The CDR3 nucleotides are TGTGCCAGCAGCTTGGTTCGGGACAGTTCCTACGAGCAGTACTTC. Protein: CASSLVRDSSYEQYF.

Written as DNA, the CDR3 is TGCGCCAGCAGTCCGGACCGCCTTTTTATTCAGTACTTC. Translated, it gives CASSPDRLFIQYF. This chain joins TRBV5-1 and TRBJ2-4; the D is unclear. CDR1 SGHRS and CDR2 YFSETQ come from the germline V gene. Trimming took 5 bases from V and 10 from J, leaving 16 bases between them. The CDR3 has 13 residues.

The CDR3 DNA reads TGTGCCACCAGCAGAGATTTAATGAACACTGAAGCTTTCTTT. It is translated as CATSRDLMNTEAFF. The chain is built from TRBV15 and TRBJ1-1; D is ambiguous. V dropped 0 bases and J dropped 0 bases, with 5 bases sitting between them. The CDR3 is made up of 14 amino acids. Germline V gene sequence: CDR1 LNHNV, CDR2 YYDKDF (reference sequence).

This chain uses TRBV28 with TRBJ1-1; no reliable D call. V dropped 6 bases and J dropped 1 base, with 6 bases sitting between them. The V gene's germline CDR1 is MDHEN and CDR2 SYDVKM. The CDR3 is made up of 12 amino acids. The DNA for the CDR3 is TGTGCCAGCAGCCTTTGGAACACTGAAGCTTTCTTT. It is translated as CASSLWNTEAFF.

The chain joins TRBV7-6 to TRBJ2-1; 8 bases are a match to TRBD2. Germline CDR1 is SGHVS and CDR2 is FNYEAQ. This CDR3 has 16 residues. The V gene end was trimmed by 0 bases and the J gene end by 0 bases; junction bases not matched to a gene: 1. CDR3 DNA: TGTGCCAGCAGCTTAGCCGGGACTAGCTCCTACAATGAGCAGTTCTTC. It encodes CASSLAGTSSYNEQFF.

The CDR3 is CASSFFTGAGNYGYTF. CDR3 in DNA: TGTGCCAGCAGCTTCTTTACTGGAGCAGGAAACTATGGCTACACCTTC. The chain has TRBV7-9 and TRBJ1-2; D remains unclear. Germline V lookup: CDR1 SEHNR, CDR2 FQNEAQ (reference sequence). The CDR3 spans 16 residues. Trimming pared 3 bases from V and 2 bases from J, leaving 16 bases between.

The chain recombines TRBV6-6 with TRBJ1-2; no reliable D call. Deletions cut 0 bases from V and 2 bases from J, with 10 bases between. CDR1 MNHNY and CDR2 SVGAGI come from the germline V gene (reference sequence). The CDR3 contains 15 residues. DNA for the CDR3: TGTGCCAGCAGTTACTCGAGGGCAGCGAACTATGGCTACACCTTC. It yields the protein CASSYSRAANYGYTF.

V usage is TRBV6-6 and J usage is TRBJ1-2; possibly TRBD1 for D (5 bases). Germline CDR1 and CDR2: MNHNY and SVGAGI (reference sequence). This CDR3 has 15 residues. The V end was cut by 2 bases, the J end by 2 bases, with 12 bases between. CDR3 loop: CASSYDSYLNYGYTF. DNA of the CDR3: TGTGCCAGCAGTTACGACAGCTATTTGAACTATGGCTACACCTTC.

The rearrangement uses TRBV28 and TRBJ2-5; D not resolved. The CDR3 extends over 12 amino acids. CDR1 and CDR2 from the germline V gene are MDHEN and SYDVKM. The V and J ends lost 2 bases and 5 bases respectively, with 6 bases between them. CDR3 coding DNA: TGTGCCAGCAGTTTAGTCGGGGAGACCCAGTACTTC. This gives the protein CASSLVGETQYF.

J is TRBJ1-3 and V is TRBV29-1; D remains ambiguous. This CDR3 contains 14 residues. V dropped 4 bases and J dropped 3 bases, with 13 bases sitting between them. Per germline, CDR1 SQVTM and CDR2 ANQGSEA. The CDR3 region has the DNA TGCAGCGTTGGGTCCCCAGATGGTGGAAACACCATATATTTT. Translated: CSVGSPDGGNTIYF.